Each of the 32 T cell receptor beta chains below was sequenced from the same sample in a study of T cells in Graves' hyperthyroidism and ophthalmopathy. Authors of the study amplified TCR beta CDR3 regions from RNA transcripts. The TCR CDR3 first-round RT-PCR relied on the HTBI primer set. TCRdb re-analysed the multiplex PCR reads in MiXCR, keeping a single row per CDR3 protein. The data show fewer than 450,000 distinct CDR3 sequences, about a sixth seen once. Sequencing was carried out using blood. The receptors were gathered from a woman aged 25 to 45 with Graves' hyperthyroidism that later progressed to Graves' ophthalmopathy.

This clonotype was seen repeatedly, ten times or more. The V call is TRBV10-3, the J call TRBJ2-5; D not certain. CDR3 length equals 15 residues. Germline V gene lookup returns CDR1 ENHRY and CDR2 SYGVKD. Trimming removed 3 bases from V and 2 bases from J, with 13 bases in between. CDR3 in DNA: TGTGCCATCAGTGATGCGTGGGCACTACAAGAGACCCAGTACTTC. Protein product: CAISDAWALQETQYF.

This chain joins TRBV30 and TRBJ2-7; TRBD2 agrees at 13 bases. The V segment lost 8 bases and the J segment 2 bases; nucleotides outside the gene matches: 9. The CDR3 totals 15 residues. Germline CDR1 is GTSNPN and CDR2 is SVGIG (reference sequence). The CDR3 DNA is TGTGCCGGAAGGGTACTAGCGGGAGGGCCCTACGAGCAGTACTTC. As protein: CAGRVLAGGPYEQYF.

The rearrangement links TRBV2 to TRBJ2-5; the match to TRBD2 covers 14 bases. From germline, CDR1 is SNHLY and CDR2 FYNNEI. There are 20 residues in the CDR3. The V and J ends lost 7 bases and 5 bases, in that order; junction bases with no gene match: 21. The CDR3 DNA follows: TGTGCCAGCACCTCGACGTCCTCCGGGACTAGCGGGAGTATGAGGGAGACCCAGTACTTC. Its protein is CASTSTSSGTSGSMRETQYF.

The chain carries TRBV11-1 and TRBJ2-3, with D possibly being TRBD2 (5 bases). The CDR3 spans 15 residues. Germline V gives CDR1 SGHAT, CDR2 FQDESV (reference sequence). The V gene lost 6 bases and the J gene lost 9 bases, with 22 bases spanning the gap. In DNA form, the CDR3 reads TGTGCCAGCAGACCTATTATGGATCTGCTAGCCACGCAGTATTTT. It encodes CASRPIMDLLATQYF.

This clonotype has a count of ten or more. V usage is TRBV18 and J usage is TRBJ2-7, with 9 nucleotides matching TRBD2. V lost 6 bases, J lost 3 bases, and 9 bases stayed unmatched. The germline gives CDR1 KGHSH, CDR2 LQKENI. This CDR3 is 15 amino acids long. CDR3 sequence (DNA): TGTGCCAGCTCCCAACTAGCGGGCAAGTTCTACGAGCAGTACTTC. It specifies CASSQLAGKFYEQYF.

This clonotype was seen repeatedly, ten times or more. This may be a read error, as it is one base from a much larger clone. The V and J genes are TRBV7-9 and TRBJ2-7; 7 bases agree with TRBD1. This CDR3 comprises 13 residues. V lost 4 bases, J lost 1 base, and 1 base stayed unmatched. Germline CDR1 and CDR2: SEHNR and FQNEAQ (reference sequence). In nucleotides, the CDR3 is TGTGCCAGCAGCTCGGGACAGTCCTACGAGCAGTACTTC. Translated: CASSSGQSYEQYF.

Concerning this clonotype itself: The conserved phenylalanine or tryptophan normally closing the CDR3 is absent here, so this likely arose from a read error. The chain links TRBV5-1 to TRBJ1-2; D is ambiguous. The ends were cut back, 4 bases at V and 4 bases at J, with 20 bases in the middle. The CDR3 totals 16 residues. Looked up from germline, CDR1 is SGHRS and CDR2 is YFSETQ. The CDR3 sequence is CASSPGLGGLAYGYTS. CDR3 in DNA: TGCGCCAGCAGCCCGGGATTGGGAGGGCTGGCCTATGGCTACACCTCC.

At least ten counts were recorded for this clonotype. This rearrangement joins TRBV7-9 to TRBJ2-7; TRBD2 matches 8 bases. The trim removed 2 bases at V and 4 bases at J, leaving 7 bases unmatched. Germline CDR1 and CDR2: SEHNR and FQNEAQ (reference sequence). CDR3 size: 15 residues. CDR3 loop: CASSLYQREPYEQYF. As DNA, the CDR3 is TGTGCCAGCAGCTTATATCAGCGGGAGCCTTACGAGCAGTACTTC.

This clonotype has a single count. The J gene is TRBJ2-7, the V gene TRBV10-3, with TRBD2 identical over 7 bases. The CDR3 has 15 residues. Germline V CDR1 and CDR2: ENHRY, SYGVKD. J gave up 2 bases and V 6 bases, and 10 bases lay outside the gene matches. CDR3 in amino acids: CAISGRGREPYEQYF. As DNA, the CDR3 is TGTGCCATCAGCGGGAGAGGGCGGGAGCCCTACGAGCAGTACTTC.

Only a few counts were recorded for this clonotype. The rearrangement joins TRBV18 to TRBJ1-3; 7 bases map to TRBD1. This CDR3 contains 15 residues. From germline, CDR1 is KGHSH and CDR2 LQKENI. V shed 5 bases, J shed 2 bases, and the junction held 6 bases outside the gene matches. CDR3 in amino acids: CASSGGTATGNTIYF. In DNA form, the CDR3 reads TGTGCCAGCTCAGGAGGGACAGCTACTGGAAACACCATATATTTT.

Many counts were recorded for this clonotype. The chain recombines TRBV12-3 or TRBV12-4 with TRBJ2-1; D perhaps matches TRBD2 (5 bases). Trimming left V 8 bases short and J 9 bases short, with 23 bases between. This CDR3 contains 15 residues. The CDR3 DNA reads as TGTGCCAGCCAATCTACTAGGCGGACCAAGGGTGAGCAGTTCTTC. It encodes CASQSTRRTKGEQFF.

Remarks on this clonotype: This may be a read error, as it is one base from a much larger clone. The V gene is TRBV12-3 or TRBV12-4, the J gene TRBJ1-1; 7 nucleotides line up with TRBD1. There are 13 residues in the CDR3. V gave up 4 bases and J gave up 3 bases; unmatched junction bases: 2. CDR3 protein: CASSSRGHTEAFF. The DNA for the CDR3 is TGTGCCAGCAGTTCAAGGGGGCACACTGAAGCTTTCTTT.

This clonotype was detected many times. This chain connects TRBV7-2 to TRBJ2-7; 7 bases are a match to TRBD1. This CDR3 contains 13 residues. With 5 bases clipped from V and 4 bases from J, the junction kept 5 bases outside the gene matches. The germline gives CDR1 SGHTA, CDR2 FQGNSA. CDR3 residues: CASSRGGGYEQYF. CDR3 bases: TGTGCCAGCAGCAGAGGGGGCGGATACGAGCAGTACTTC.

Only a few counts were recorded for this clonotype. The genes are TRBV7-6 and TRBJ2-1; 8 nucleotides match TRBD1. The trim removed 5 bases at V and 8 bases at J, leaving 8 bases unmatched. Germline loops: CDR1 SGHVS, CDR2 FNYEAQ. The CDR3 is made up of 14 amino acids. CDR3: CASSEGQGVDEQFF. The CDR3 nucleotides are TGTGCCAGCAGCGAAGGACAGGGAGTTGATGAGCAGTTCTTC.

This clonotype has ten or more counts. V usage is TRBV6-1 and J usage is TRBJ2-1; D not resolved. This CDR3 comprises 13 residues. The germline gives CDR1 MNHNS, CDR2 SASEGT. V was cut by 7 bases and J by 5 bases, with 12 bases left in between. The CDR3 nucleotides are TGTGCCAGCATGAACAGACGACACAATGAGCAGTTCTTC. This gives the protein CASMNRRHNEQFF.

This clonotype was detected many times. The rearrangement joins TRBV27 to TRBJ1-1; D is perhaps TRBD1 (6 bases). The ends were cut back, 4 bases at V and 11 bases at J, with 26 bases in the middle. The germline gives CDR1 MNHEY, CDR2 SMNVEV (reference sequence). This CDR3 region has 16 residues. The CDR3 coding sequence is TGTGCCAGCAGTTCTGACGGGGGCACTAATCCCCTACGGGCTTTCTTT. This sequence encodes CASSSDGGTNPLRAFF.

This clonotype was counted many times. This chain connects TRBV7-9 to TRBJ2-7; 10 nucleotides align to TRBD1. CDR1 is SEHNR, CDR2 FQNEAQ, per germline (reference sequence). CDR3 length: 14 residues. With 4 bases clipped from V and 4 bases from J, the junction kept 4 bases outside the gene matches. The CDR3 DNA is TGTGCCAGCAGCTCGACAGGGGGCGTGTACGAGCAGTACTTC. It translates to CASSSTGGVYEQYF.

This clonotype was seen ten or more times. The chain couples TRBV6-5 to TRBJ2-1, with 9 bases aligning to TRBD1. J lost 6 bases, V lost 8 bases, and 8 bases had no gene match. CDR3 length: 14 amino acids. CDR1 MNHEY and CDR2 SVGAGI come from the germline V gene. The CDR3 region is CASVRTGAVNEQFF. CDR3 nucleotide sequence: TGTGCCAGCGTTAGGACAGGGGCCGTCAATGAGCAGTTCTTC.

CDR3 sequence reads: CASSESVQGSTEAFF. DNA of the CDR3: TGTGCCAGCAGTGAATCAGTACAGGGTTCCACTGAAGCTTTCTTT. The V call is TRBV25-1, the J call TRBJ1-1, with D tentatively TRBD1 (6 bases). V lost 1 base and J 4 bases, leaving 13 bases between the germline ends. CDR1 is MGHDK and CDR2 is SYGVNS in the germline V gene. The CDR3 is 15 amino acids.

This clonotype has a count of ten or more. The chain is built from TRBV10-3 and TRBJ2-5, with 8 bases fitting TRBD1. The CDR3 is made up of 13 amino acids. Trimming removed 8 bases from V and 4 bases from J; junction bases left unmatched: 6. Germline CDR1 ENHRY, CDR2 SYGVKD. The CDR3 reads CAIGQGAGETQYF. The CDR3 DNA reads TGTGCCATCGGTCAGGGGGCGGGAGAGACCCAGTACTTC.

The rearrangement uses TRBV6-2 or TRBV6-3 and TRBJ2-1; D perhaps matches TRBD2 (6 bases). This CDR3 has 19 amino acids. CDR1 and CDR2 (germline): MNHEY, SVGEGT. Trimming took off 6 bases at V and 0 bases at J, with 24 bases between the two ends. The CDR3 region is CASRSPIDPAGSSYNEQFF. Here the CDR3 DNA reads TGTGCCAGCAGGAGCCCCATCGATCCGGCGGGAAGCTCCTACAATGAGCAGTTCTTC.

This clonotype was seen many times. The genes are TRBV24-1 and TRBJ2-1, with 13 bases identical to TRBD2. V shed 4 bases, J shed 10 bases, and the junction held 6 bases outside the gene matches. Germline CDR1 and CDR2: KGHDR and SFDVKD. This CDR3 comprises 15 residues. The CDR3 coding sequence is TGTGCCACCAGTGACCCGGGACTAGCGGGAAGAGAGCAGTTCTTC. Protein sequence: CATSDPGLAGREQFF.

In its sample, this clonotype was seen many times. In DNA, the CDR3 is TGTGCCAGCAGTGACCTTTCCAGCGTACAGCCCCAGCATTTT. Its translation: CASSDLSSVQPQHF. This chain uses TRBV2 with TRBJ1-5; no definite D call. This CDR3 is 14 amino acids long. V lost 3 bases and J lost 7, with 13 bases in between. The germline CDR1 and CDR2 sequences are SNHLY and FYNNEI.

This clonotype has just a few counts. The chain recombines TRBV10-3 with TRBJ2-1; 13 nucleotides line up with TRBD2. With V trimmed by 6 bases and J by 4 bases, 3 bases remained unmatched. Per germline, CDR1 ENHRY and CDR2 SYGVKD. This CDR3 spans 15 amino acids. CDR3 sequence reads: CAISLGLAGYNEQFF. Written as DNA, the CDR3 is TGTGCCATCAGCTTGGGACTAGCGGGGTACAATGAGCAGTTCTTC.

This clonotype was detected ten times or more. The chain employs TRBV5-6 and TRBJ1-1, with D perhaps TRBD1 (6 bases). CDR3 size: 15 residues. The germline CDR1 and CDR2 sequences are SGHDT and YYEEEE. V dropped 4 bases and J dropped 2 bases, with 15 bases sitting between them. The CDR3 DNA follows: TGTGCCAGCAGCCCGACAGGCGAGGGCAACACTGAAGCTTTCTTT. Protein: CASSPTGEGNTEAFF.

V gene TRBV9 combines with J gene TRBJ2-5; D is perhaps TRBD1 or TRBD2 (5 bases each). Germline assignment: CDR1 SGDLS and CDR2 YYNGEE. The V end was cut by 4 bases, the J end by 1 base, with 11 bases between. CDR3 size: 14 residues. CDR3 DNA sequence: TGTGCCAGCAGCATGGGGGATTTCCAAGAGACCCAGTACTTC. Translated: CASSMGDFQETQYF.

V gene TRBV25-1 combines with J gene TRBJ2-1; the D gene is possibly TRBD2 (5 bases). Germline CDR1 reads MGHDK; CDR2 reads SYGVNS. Trimming cost V 5 bases and J 5 bases, with 22 bases left between them. This CDR3 contains 17 residues. The CDR3 loop reads CASSKKGSVTKDNEQFF. The CDR3 coding sequence is TGTGCCAGCAGTAAAAAAGGGAGCGTCACTAAGGACAATGAGCAGTTCTTC.

The CDR3 nucleotides read TGCAGTGCCCACGGGGTTCCGGGGGATACGCAGTATTTT. It codes for CSAHGVPGDTQYF. The chain joins TRBV20-1 to TRBJ2-3, with TRBD2 as a possible D gene (5 bases). The CDR3 loop spans 13 amino acids. The V gene's germline CDR1 is DFQATT and CDR2 SNEGSKA (reference sequence). V gave up 6 bases and J gave up 6 bases, with 16 bases separating them.

This clonotype was observed many times. The chain combines TRBV11-2 with TRBJ1-2; D is undetermined. Germline V gives CDR1 SGHAT, CDR2 FQNNGV. Trimming pared 0 bases from V and 0 bases from J, leaving 5 bases between. The length of the CDR3 is 14 residues. In DNA form, the CDR3 reads TGTGCCAGCAGCTTAGACAACGCTAACTATGGCTACACCTTC. Protein: CASSLDNANYGYTF.

This clonotype was counted ten times or more. The CDR3 reads CASSYRGLVYEQYF. The CDR3 DNA is TGTGCCAGCAGTTACCGAGGACTAGTCTACGAGCAGTACTTC. The chain employs TRBV12-3 or TRBV12-4 and TRBJ2-7; 7 bases align to TRBD2. After removal of 4 bases from V and 3 bases from J, the junction contained 6 bases not matched to a gene. CDR3 size: 14 residues.

This clonotype appeared many times. V usage is TRBV5-1 and J usage is TRBJ2-7; 7 bases align to TRBD1. Germline values: CDR1 SGHRS, CDR2 YFSETQ. The CDR3 has 15 amino acids. V lost 4 bases to trimming and J lost 2 bases; unmatched junction nucleotides: 9. The CDR3 spells CASSLRGQVTYEQYF. Here the CDR3 DNA reads TGCGCCAGCAGCCTCCGCGGACAGGTAACCTACGAGCAGTACTTC.

This clonotype was counted at least ten times. This chain links TRBV11-2 with TRBJ2-3, with D possibly TRBD1 on 5 matching bases. The CDR3 sequence is 15 residues long. Trimming removed 5 bases at V and 3 bases at J, with 15 bases between. Germline V CDR1 and CDR2: SGHAT, FQNNGV. CDR3 DNA sequence: TGTGCCAGCAGCCCGTACGCGTCAGGGACAGATACGCAGTATTTT. It codes for CASSPYASGTDTQYF.